The present TCR beta chain was sequenced within a study of T-cell memory formation after mild COVID-19. This clonotype came up a few times. The antigen is not known. TCRdb reprocessed the 5' RACE reads via MiXCR and lists one record per CDR3 protein. Altogether hundreds of thousands of distinct CDR3 sequences are present, roughly a fifth being singletons, with the ten largest covering approximately 8.4%. Study-level points and caveats: Clones contracting day 15 to 85 were balanced CD4/CD8; later expanders leaned CD4+.

The receptor was derived from an adult woman who had mild COVID-19 (a few samples of this study predate the infection). Cell type and time point are not known. Sequencing was done on a sample of PBMCs or a T cell subset sorted from them (not recorded which).

For the CDR3, the DNA is TGTGCCAGCAGTCAACGCTCGGGACAGGGAACCCACGAGCAGTACTTC. This gives the protein CASSQRSGQGTHEQYF. The rearrangement joins TRBV7-9 to TRBJ2-7; TRBD1 matches 9 bases. V was clipped by 6 bases and J by 5 bases; unmatched bases: 14. The germline CDR1 and CDR2 sequences are SEHNR and FQNEAQ (reference sequence). CDR3 length equals 16 residues.